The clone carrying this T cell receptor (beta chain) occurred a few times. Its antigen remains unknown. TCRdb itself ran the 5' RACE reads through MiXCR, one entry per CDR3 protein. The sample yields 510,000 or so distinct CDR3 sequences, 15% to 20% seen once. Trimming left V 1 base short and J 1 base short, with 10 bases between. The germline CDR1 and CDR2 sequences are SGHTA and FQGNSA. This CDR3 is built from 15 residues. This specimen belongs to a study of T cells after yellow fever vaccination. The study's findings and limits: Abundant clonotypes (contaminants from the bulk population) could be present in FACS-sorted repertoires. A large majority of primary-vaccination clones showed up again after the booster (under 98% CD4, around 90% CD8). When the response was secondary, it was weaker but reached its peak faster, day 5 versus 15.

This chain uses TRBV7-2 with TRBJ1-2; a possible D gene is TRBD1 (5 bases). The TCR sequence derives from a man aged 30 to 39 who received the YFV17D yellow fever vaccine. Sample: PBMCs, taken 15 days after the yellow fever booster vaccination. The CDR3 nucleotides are TGTGCCAGCAGCTTAGGATCAGGGTTTAACTATGGCTACACCTTC. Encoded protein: CASSLGSGFNYGYTF.